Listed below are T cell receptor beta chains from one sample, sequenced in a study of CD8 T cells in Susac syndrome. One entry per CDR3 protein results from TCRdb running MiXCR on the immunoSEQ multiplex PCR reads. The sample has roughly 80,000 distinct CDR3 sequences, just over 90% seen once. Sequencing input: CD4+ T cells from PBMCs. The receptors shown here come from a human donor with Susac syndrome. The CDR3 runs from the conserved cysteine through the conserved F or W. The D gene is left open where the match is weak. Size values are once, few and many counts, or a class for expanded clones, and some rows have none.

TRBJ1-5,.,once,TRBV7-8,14,TGTGCCAGCAGCTCCCCCCCGAGCAATCAGCCCCAGCATTTT,CASSSPPSNQPQHF
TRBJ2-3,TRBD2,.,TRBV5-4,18,TGTGCCAGCAGCCAGACTAGCGGGAGGCAATCTAGCACAGATACGCAGTATTTT,CASSQTSGRQSSTDTQYF
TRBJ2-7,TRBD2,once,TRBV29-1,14,TGCAGCGTTCCCTTAGCGGGGAGCTCCTACGAGCAGTACTTC,CSVPLAGSSYEQYF
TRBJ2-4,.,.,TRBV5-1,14,TGCGCCAGCAGCTTTGGCGGGGAGAGAGAGAAAGGTTACTTC,CASSFGGEREKGYF
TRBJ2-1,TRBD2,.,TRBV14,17,TGTGCCAGCAGCTCCGGGACTAGCGGGATTTTATACAATGAGCAGTTCTTC,CASSSGTSGILYNEQFF
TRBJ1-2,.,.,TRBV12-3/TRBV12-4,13,TGTGACAGCAGTTTAGGGGAGTACTATGGCTACACCTTC,CDSSLGEYYGYTF
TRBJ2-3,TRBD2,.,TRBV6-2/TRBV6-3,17,TGTGCCAGCAGTTACTCGCCGCGGGAGTGGGGCACAGATACGCAGTTTTTT,CASSYSPREWGTDTQFF
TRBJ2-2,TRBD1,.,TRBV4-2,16,TGTGCCAGCAGCCCAAGACAGGGGAGAAGAACCGGGGAGCTGTTTTTT,CASSPRQGRRTGELFF
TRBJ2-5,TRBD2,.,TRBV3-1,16,TGTGCCAGCAGCCCAGGACTAGCGGGAGTTGGACAGACCCAGTACTTC,CASSPGLAGVGQTQYF
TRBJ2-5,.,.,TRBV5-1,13,TGCGCCAGCAGCCGGGTCCCGGGGGAGACCCAGTACTTC,CASSRVPGETQYF
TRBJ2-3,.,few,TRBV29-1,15,TGCAGCGTTGAAGATCTTGAGGGGCCACCGGATACGCAGTATTTT,CSVEDLEGPPDTQYF
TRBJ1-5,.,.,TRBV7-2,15,TGTGCCAGCAGCTTATCTCGCGGTGAGAGCAAGCCCCAGCATTTT,CASSLSRGESKPQHF
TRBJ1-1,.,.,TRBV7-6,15,TGTGCCAGCAGCTTAGAATCCCTCGGGGTAACTGAAGCTTTCTTT,CASSLESLGVTEAFF
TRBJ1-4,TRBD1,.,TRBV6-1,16,TGTGCCAGCAGTCAATACCGGGACAGGGGAAAGGGAAAACTGTTTTTT,CASSQYRDRGKGKLFF
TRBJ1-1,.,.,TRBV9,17,TGTGCCAGCAGCGTGGAGGGTACCACCGCCCTGAACACTGAAGCTTTCTTT,CASSVEGTTALNTEAFF
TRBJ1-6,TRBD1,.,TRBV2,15,TGTGCCAGCATCGCTTCCATAGGGACAGGGGCCGGATTCCACTTT,CASIASIGTGAGFHF
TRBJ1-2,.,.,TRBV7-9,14,TGTGCCAGCAGCTTAGACAGGGTTAACTATGGCTACACCTTC,CASSLDRVNYGYTF
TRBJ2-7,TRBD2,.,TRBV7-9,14,TGTGCCAGCAGCTTAGTAGGCGGGAGCGGCGAGCAGTACTTC,CASSLVGGSGEQYF
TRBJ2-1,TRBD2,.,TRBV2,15,TGTGCCAGCAGTAGACTAGCGGGAGGCTTGAATGAGCAGTTCTTC,CASSRLAGGLNEQFF
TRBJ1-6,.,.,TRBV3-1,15,TGTGCCAGCAGCCGACGGGACACGGAGAATTCACCCCTCCACTTT,CASSRRDTENSPLHF
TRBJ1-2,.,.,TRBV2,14,TGTGCCAGCAGTCTAGAAGTCCGAAAGTTTGGCTACACCTTC,CASSLEVRKFGYTF
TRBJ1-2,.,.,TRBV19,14,TGTGCCAGTAGTATGCAACAGGGTGGCTATGGCTACACCTTC,CASSMQQGGYGYTF
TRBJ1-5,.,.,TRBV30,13,TGTGCCTGGAGTCTAGGTTCTAATCAGCCCCAGCATTTT,CAWSLGSNQPQHF
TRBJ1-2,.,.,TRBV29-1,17,TGCAGCGTTGAAGTCTGGGAACACCGGGCGGTGTTCTATGGCTACACCTTC,CSVEVWEHRAVFYGYTF
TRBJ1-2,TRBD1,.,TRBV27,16,TGTGCCAGCGGTCCCCGACAGGGGAAACTTGGAGATGGCTACACCTTC,CASGPRQGKLGDGYTF
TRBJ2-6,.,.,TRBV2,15,TGTGCCAGCAATTCAATCCGCTCTGGGGCCAACGTCCTGACTTTC,CASNSIRSGANVLTF
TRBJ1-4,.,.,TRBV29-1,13,TGCAGCGCCTCCAGGGCAACTAATGAAAAACTGTTTTTT,CSASRATNEKLFF
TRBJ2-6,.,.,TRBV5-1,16,TGCGCCAGCAGGGCTGATGGGGGAGCTGGGGCCAACGTCCTGACTTTC,CASRADGGAGANVLTF
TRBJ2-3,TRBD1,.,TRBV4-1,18,TGCGCCAGCAGCCAAGCCCCCCGCAGACAGGGTAGCACAGATACGCAGTATTTT,CASSQAPRRQGSTDTQYF
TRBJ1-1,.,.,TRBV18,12,TGTGCCAGCTCACCTCCGAACACTGAAGCTTTCTTT,CASSPPNTEAFF
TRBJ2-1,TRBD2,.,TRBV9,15,TGTGCCAGCAGCGTCGGGACTAGCGGGGGAAATGAGCAGTTCTTC,CASSVGTSGGNEQFF
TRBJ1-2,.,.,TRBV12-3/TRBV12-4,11,TGTGCCAGCAGCAGGATAAAAGGCTACACCTTC,CASSRIKGYTF
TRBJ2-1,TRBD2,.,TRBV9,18,TGTGCCAGCAGCGGCGGGACTAGCGGGAGGAGGGACTACAATGAGCAGTTCTTC,CASSGGTSGRRDYNEQFF
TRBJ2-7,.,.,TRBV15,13,TGTGCCACCAGCAGAGGGCTCGACTACGAGCAGTACTTC,CATSRGLDYEQYF
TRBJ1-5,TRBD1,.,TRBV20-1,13,TGCAGTGCTAACAGGGGTGGCAATCAGCCCCAGCATTTT,CSANRGGNQPQHF
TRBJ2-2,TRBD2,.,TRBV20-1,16,TGCAGTGCTCCCCGACTAGCGGGAAATATTCTGGAGGAGCTGTTTTTT,CSAPRLAGNILEELFF
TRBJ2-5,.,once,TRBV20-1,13,TGCAGTGCTAGAAGGAAAAACAAAGAGACCCAGTACTTC,CSARRKNKETQYF
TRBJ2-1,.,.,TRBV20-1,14,TGCAGTGCTAGAGATGTGAGCTCCTACAATGAGCAGTTCTTC,CSARDVSSYNEQFF
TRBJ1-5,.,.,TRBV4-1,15,TGCGCCAGCAGCCCCCAGGGTCTTAGCAATCAGCCCCAGCATTTT,CASSPQGLSNQPQHF
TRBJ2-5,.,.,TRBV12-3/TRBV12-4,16,TGTGCCAGCAGTTTAGCGGGGGAGGGGGGCAAAGAGACCCAGTACTTC,CASSLAGEGGKETQYF
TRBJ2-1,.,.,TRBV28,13,TGTGCCAGCAGTTTCGGGAGATACAATGAGCAGTTCTTC,CASSFGRYNEQFF
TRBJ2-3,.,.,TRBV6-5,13,TGTGCCAGCAGGTTCCGGAGCACAGATACGCAGTATTTT,CASRFRSTDTQYF
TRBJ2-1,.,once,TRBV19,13,TGTGCCAGTAGTATAGACCCCCGGTGGGAGCAGTTCTTC,CASSIDPRWEQFF
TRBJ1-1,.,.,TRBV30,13,TGTGCCTGGACCGGAGGTATGAACACTGAAGCTTTCTTT,CAWTGGMNTEAFF
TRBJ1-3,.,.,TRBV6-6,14,TGTGCCAGCAAAGCCGGGAGCAGTGGAAACACCATATATTTT,CASKAGSSGNTIYF
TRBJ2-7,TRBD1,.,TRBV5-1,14,TGCGCCAGCAGCCTGGGACAGGGTCCATACGAGCAGTACTTC,CASSLGQGPYEQYF
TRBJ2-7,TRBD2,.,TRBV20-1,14,TGCAGTGCTAGAGCCGGAAGCGGGGGCCTCGAGCAGTACTTC,CSARAGSGGLEQYF
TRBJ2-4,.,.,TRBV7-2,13,TGTGCCAGCGGCTACTTAGGCAAAAACATTCAGTACTTC,CASGYLGKNIQYF
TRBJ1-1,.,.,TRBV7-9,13,TGTGCCAGCAGCCAAGGAGAGAACACTGAAGCTTTCTTT,CASSQGENTEAFF
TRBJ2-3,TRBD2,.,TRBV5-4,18,TGTGCCAGCAGTCACGAACGGCCTAGCGGGTGGAGCACAGATACGCAGTATTTT,CASSHERPSGWSTDTQYF
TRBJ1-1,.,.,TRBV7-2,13,TGTGCCAGCAGCTGGAATATGAACACTGAAGCTTTCTTT,CASSWNMNTEAFF
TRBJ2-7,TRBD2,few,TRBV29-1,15,TGCAGCGCCTTAGCGGGAGGGCCCCTCCGAATCGAGCAGTACTTC,CSALAGGPLRIEQYF
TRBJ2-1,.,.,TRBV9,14,TGTGCCAGCAGCGTCCTTGGGATAGGAAATGAGCAGTTCTTC,CASSVLGIGNEQFF
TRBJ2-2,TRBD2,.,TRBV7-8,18,TGTGCCAGCAGCTTAAGAGGGGGACCGGGACTAGAGACCCGGGAGCTGTTTTTT,CASSLRGGPGLETRELFF